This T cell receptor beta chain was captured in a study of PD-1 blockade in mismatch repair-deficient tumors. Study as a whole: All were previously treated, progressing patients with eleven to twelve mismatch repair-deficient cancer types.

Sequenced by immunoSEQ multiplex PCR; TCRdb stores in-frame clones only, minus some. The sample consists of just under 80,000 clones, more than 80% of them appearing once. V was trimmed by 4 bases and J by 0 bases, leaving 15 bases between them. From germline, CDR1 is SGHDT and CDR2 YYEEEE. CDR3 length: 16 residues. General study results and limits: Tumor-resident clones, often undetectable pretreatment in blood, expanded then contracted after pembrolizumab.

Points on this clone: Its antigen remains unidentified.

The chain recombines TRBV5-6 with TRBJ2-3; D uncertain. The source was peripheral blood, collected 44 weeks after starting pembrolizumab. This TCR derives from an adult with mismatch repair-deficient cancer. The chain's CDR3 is CASSRAAVRSTDTQYF. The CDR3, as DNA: TGTGCCAGCAGCCGGGCGGCGGTCAGGAGCACAGATACGCAGTATTTT.